A selection of T cell receptor beta chains follows, all from one sample in a study of Graves' ophthalmopathy and Graves' hyperthyroidism. TCRdb used MiXCR to reprocess the multiplex PCR reads, holding one entry per CDR3 protein. The sample yields roughly 380,000 distinct CDR3 sequences, 15% seen once. Sequencing input: peripheral blood. Receptors were obtained from a woman in her late teens or twenties with stable Graves' hyperthyroidism. Both conserved end residues are part of each CDR3. A D gene is named only where the DNA matches it firmly. Size is omitted from some rows. Given values are once, few, many or a class for expanded clones.

TGTGCCAGCAGCATCCGGGACAGGGAGAATGGCTACACCTTC CASSIRDRENGYTF TRBV4-2 many TRBJ1-2 TRBD1
TGTGCCAGCAGCTTAGGCGCTAGCGGGGGAGAGACCCAGTACTTC CASSLGASGGETQYF TRBV11-3 few TRBJ2-5 TRBD2
TGTGCCAGCAGAGGACAGGGGAGGGAAAACATTAAGTACTTC CASRGQGRENIKYF TRBV12-3/TRBV12-4 NA TRBJ2-4 TRBD1
TGTGCCAGCAGCTTAATAGTTAGGATCCAAGAGACCCAGTACTTC CASSLIVRIQETQYF TRBV5-8 many TRBJ2-5 NA
TGTGCCAGCAGTACGGCAGACAGGGTTACCGGGGAGCTGTTTTTT CASSTADRVTGELFF TRBV12-3/TRBV12-4 many TRBJ2-2 TRBD1
TGTGCCTGGAGTCCGGGACAGAACTTTAAAGCTGAAGCTTTCTTT CAWSPGQNFKAEAFF TRBV30 NA TRBJ1-1 TRBD1
TGCGCCAGCACCCCCCGCCGGGACAGCGGAAACTATGGCTACACCTTC CASTPRRDSGNYGYTF TRBV5-1 NA TRBJ1-2 TRBD1
TGTGCCAGTTCGGGGAGCCCGGCGGATGGCTACACCTTC CASSGSPADGYTF TRBV19 NA TRBJ1-2 NA
TGTGCCAGCAGACCTACAGGAGACTCCTACGAGCAGTACTTC CASRPTGDSYEQYF TRBV5-4 few TRBJ2-7 NA
TGTGCCAGTAGTATAACGGGATCTCAAGAGACCCAGTACTTC CASSITGSQETQYF TRBV19 many TRBJ2-5 NA
TGCGCCAGCAGCTTGGCAAACGACGGTCCGGCCTTGGAGACCTTC CASSLANDGPALETF TRBV5-1 many TRBJ1-2 NA
TGTGCCAGCAGCTTATCAGCAGAGACCTACGAGCAGTACTTC CASSLSAETYEQYF TRBV11-1 many TRBJ2-7 NA
TGTGCCGCACGATTTGGGGGGCAAGAGACCCAGTACTTC CAARFGGQETQYF TRBV7-4 many TRBJ2-5 NA
TGTGCCAGCAGTCCACGCCCGGCAGGGGACTACGAGCAGTACTTC CASSPRPAGDYEQYF TRBV12-3/TRBV12-4 NA TRBJ2-7 NA
TGCGCCAGCAGCTTGGAAACAGCCAACACTGAAGCTTTCTTT CASSLETANTEAFF TRBV5-1 few TRBJ1-1 NA
TGTGCCAGCAGCTTAGCCCTTGGGGGGGCTGGGGAGCAGTACTTC CASSLALGGAGEQYF TRBV7-2 many TRBJ2-7 NA
TGTGCCACCAGTGATTTCATGGGTCCCCCATTTGGGGCTTTCTTT CATSDFMGPPFGAFF TRBV24-1 many TRBJ1-1 NA
TGTGCCACCTCGCGGACAGGGCCTTCACCCCTCCACTTT CATSRTGPSPLHF TRBV15 many TRBJ1-6 TRBD1
TGTGCCAGCAGCTCCACTACAGGGGAGCGCGCTTTCTTT CASSSTTGERAFF TRBV7-9 many TRBJ1-1 TRBD1
TGCGCCAGCAGCTTGGCTAGGGGCGGAGAGACCCAGTACTTC CASSLARGGETQYF TRBV5-1 many TRBJ2-5 NA
TGCAGTGCTAGAGATCTGGTCACTGAAGCTTTCTTT CSARDLVTEAFF TRBV20-1 many TRBJ1-1 NA
TGCGCCAGCAGCTTTCTCGACGAGCAGTACTTC CASSFLDEQYF TRBV5-1 many TRBJ2-7 NA
TGTGCCAGCAACCAAGGGACAGGGTGGGGAAACACCATATATTTT CASNQGTGWGNTIYF TRBV7-2 NA TRBJ1-3 TRBD1
TGTGCCAGCAGCACGTCATATAACACTGAAGCTTTCTTT CASSTSYNTEAFF TRBV28 many TRBJ1-1 NA
TGTGCCAGCAGCATGGGGGGGGAGCCGGGACAGGGGGACCACGAGCAGTACTTC CASSMGGEPGQGDHEQYF TRBV9 many TRBJ2-7 TRBD1
TGCAGCGTTGAAACAGGGGTGGACTCCTACGAGCAGTACTTC CSVETGVDSYEQYF TRBV29-1 NA TRBJ2-7 TRBD1
TGTGCCAGCAGTGAACAGGGAGGGGGCTACGAGCAGTACTTC CASSEQGGGYEQYF TRBV12-3/TRBV12-4 many TRBJ2-7 NA
TGCGCCAGCAGCCTCCCCCTGACTAGTTCTACGGACATTAAGTACTTC CASSLPLTSSTDIKYF TRBV5-1 NA TRBJ2-4 NA
TGCAGCGTTAAGTCAGTTTTTTTACAAGAGACCCAGTACTTC CSVKSVFLQETQYF TRBV29-1 many TRBJ2-5 NA
TGCGCCAGCAGCCTACAGGGAGGTCTAAATTCACCCCTCCACTTT CASSLQGGLNSPLHF TRBV5-1 many TRBJ1-6 NA
TGTGCCTGGAGTGTAGACAGAGTGAGCTCCTATAATTCACCCCTCCACTTT CAWSVDRVSSYNSPLHF TRBV30 NA TRBJ1-6 NA
TGTGCCAGCAGCCAAAGAGCACGGGACATAAAAGCTTTCTTT CASSQRARDIKAFF TRBV7-8 many TRBJ1-1 NA
TGTGCCAGCTCATCCCGGGACAGAGGAGACTATGGCTACACCTTC CASSSRDRGDYGYTF TRBV18 NA TRBJ1-2 TRBD1
TGTGCCAGCAGCTCAGACCACCGATGGGGAGAGACCCAGTACTTC CASSSDHRWGETQYF TRBV7-2 many TRBJ2-5 NA
TGTGCCATCAGTGACAGGGGAGCGAATCAGCCCCAGCATTTT CAISDRGANQPQHF TRBV10-3 many TRBJ1-5 NA
TGTGCCATCAGTGAGACAGGGTATGGCTACACCTTC CAISETGYGYTF TRBV10-3 many TRBJ1-2 NA
TGCGCCAGCAAACAGACAGGGGGCAGCGTCAAGTACCAAGAGACCCAGTACTTC CASKQTGGSVKYQETQYF TRBV5-1 few TRBJ2-5 TRBD1
TGTGCCACCAGCGAGGGCTTTCAGCCCCAGCATTTT CATSEGFQPQHF TRBV15 many TRBJ1-5 NA
TGTGCCAGCAGTTACTCGGACAGTAATGGCTACACCTTC CASSYSDSNGYTF TRBV6-5 NA TRBJ1-2 NA
TGCAGTGCTAGTCCGATAGCGGGGGGGAGGGAGACCCAGTACTTC CSASPIAGGRETQYF TRBV20-1 few TRBJ2-5 TRBD2
TGCGCCAGCCCGCCCCCCCGAGGGAGAGGCACCGGGGAGCTGTTTTTT CASPPPRGRGTGELFF TRBV5-1 few TRBJ2-2 NA
TGTGCCAGCAGCCCTACTCGGCCCGCCTCTGGAAACACCATATATTTT CASSPTRPASGNTIYF TRBV11-2 once TRBJ1-3 NA
TGTGCCAGCAGCTTAGCGACAGGGGCGGGCACTGAAGCTTTCTTT CASSLATGAGTEAFF TRBV7-9 few TRBJ1-1 TRBD1
TGTGCCAGCAGTACATATTATTACAGGGGGCGAACCCACGAGCAGTACTTC CASSTYYYRGRTHEQYF TRBV6-4 few TRBJ2-7 TRBD1
TGTGCCACCAGCAGCCAGGGGGGCACTGAAGCTTTCTTT CATSSQGGTEAFF TRBV15 many TRBJ1-1 TRBD1
TGTGCCAGCAGTTACGGGCGGGCGGGTAGCAATCAGCCCCAGCATTTT CASSYGRAGSNQPQHF TRBV6-5 many TRBJ1-5 NA
TGCGCCAGCAGCTCGGGACAGCCGAACACTGAAGCTTTCTTT CASSSGQPNTEAFF TRBV5-1 many TRBJ1-1 TRBD1
TGCAGCGTTGAAGTTGCGAAGACGGTCTATGGCTACACCTTC CSVEVAKTVYGYTF TRBV29-1 many TRBJ1-2 NA
TGCAGTGCTCTGGGGACAGGGACAAGCTCCTATAATTCACCCCTCCACTTT CSALGTGTSSYNSPLHF TRBV20-1 many TRBJ1-6 TRBD1
TGTGCCAGCAGCAGGGGGCCGGACTATGGCTACACCTTC CASSRGPDYGYTF TRBV6-1 NA TRBJ1-2 TRBD1
TGTGCCAGTAGTACCCCTCCAGGGAAGCTGAACACTGAAGCTTTCTTT CASSTPPGKLNTEAFF TRBV19 many TRBJ1-1 NA
TGTGCCAGCAGTTTAGGGACAGGGTCGGACTATGGCTACACCTTC CASSLGTGSDYGYTF TRBV12-3/TRBV12-4 NA TRBJ1-2 TRBD1
TGTGCCAGCACCACCTTCGTAGCGCTACCGAACACCGGGGAGCTGTTTTTT CASTTFVALPNTGELFF TRBV6-2/TRBV6-3 many TRBJ2-2 NA
TGTGCCAGCAGGGAGGCCGGGACGGGCAACTATGGCTACACCTTC CASREAGTGNYGYTF TRBV6-2/TRBV6-3 NA TRBJ1-2 NA
TGTGCCAGCAGCTTACCGGGAATTACCACTGAAGCTTTCTTT CASSLPGITTEAFF TRBV7-9 many TRBJ1-1 NA